This T cell receptor (beta chain) was profiled in a study of shared clonotypes between healthy human individuals. TCRdb's table, derived via immunoSEQ multiplex PCR, lists solely in-frame clones and lacks some. The sample has 780,000 or so clones, roughly 72% seen once. The CDR3 totals 14 residues. Trimming removed 3 bases from V and 0 bases from J, with 10 bases in between. Germline V gene sequence: CDR1 SGDLS, CDR2 YYNGEE. The TCR was taken from a woman aged 25 to 39 in good health. Sequenced material: memory CD4+ T cells sorted from blood. Stated subset: CD45RA-negative fraction. The chain recombines TRBV9 with TRBJ2-7, with a possible D match to TRBD2 (6 bases). The CDR3 DNA sequence: TGTGCCAGCAGCGCCCGGGACTTCTCCTACGAGCAGTACTTC. Translated, it gives CASSARDFSYEQYF.